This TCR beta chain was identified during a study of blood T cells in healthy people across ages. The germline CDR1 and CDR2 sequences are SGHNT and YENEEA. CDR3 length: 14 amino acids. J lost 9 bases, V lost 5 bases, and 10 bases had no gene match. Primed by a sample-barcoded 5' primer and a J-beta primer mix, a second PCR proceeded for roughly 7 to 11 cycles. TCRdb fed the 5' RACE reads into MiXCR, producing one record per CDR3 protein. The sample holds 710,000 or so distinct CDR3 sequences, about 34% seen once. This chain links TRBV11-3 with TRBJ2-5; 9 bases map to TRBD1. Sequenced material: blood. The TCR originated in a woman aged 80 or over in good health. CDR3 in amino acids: CASSTPGQGSPQYF. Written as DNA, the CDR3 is TGTGCCAGCAGCACTCCGGGACAGGGCAGTCCCCAGTACTTC.